Shown below are 11 T cell receptor beta chains from a single sample sequenced in a study of CD8+ T cells in alopecia areata. The treatment was: oral pan-JAK inhibitor, 5-10 mg twice daily. RNA extraction and reverse transcription yielded cDNA as sequencing template. Produced via immunoSEQ multiplex PCR; TCRdb's table is partial and in-frame only. Of fewer than 250,000 clones listed, about 65% are singletons. Sequenced material: CD4+ T cells sorted from blood, taken at approximately week 50, from a patient treated with tofacitinib. These receptors all stem from a human donor with alopecia areata.

The chain uses TRBV25-1 and TRBJ1-1, with 7 bases matching TRBD1. Germline V gene sequence: CDR1 MGHDK, CDR2 SYGVNS. The CDR3 has 13 residues. Germline trimming cut 6 bases from V and 3 bases from J; bases unmatched to any gene: 4. The CDR3 DNA reads as TGTGCCAGCAGCGAACAGGGGTACACTGAAGCTTTCTTT. This gives the protein CASSEQGYTEAFF.

This clone was seen more than once but under ten times. The chain is built from TRBV9 and TRBJ2-5; the match to TRBD1 covers 7 bases. Germline CDR1 and CDR2: SGDLS and YYNGEE. This CDR3 comprises 14 residues. The J segment lost 5 bases and the V segment lost 0 bases, leaving 4 bases of the junction unmatched. CDR3 region: CASSVGGGRETQYF. CDR3 nucleotide sequence: TGTGCCAGCAGCGTAGGAGGGGGCAGGGAGACCCAGTACTTC.

The chain joins TRBV18 to TRBJ1-2; D is ambiguous. Germline loops: CDR1 KGHSH, CDR2 LQKENI. V was cut by 1 base and J by 2 bases, with 11 bases left in between. This CDR3 region has 15 residues. The CDR3 DNA is TGTGCCAGCTCACCACTAGCCGGGCAAAACTATGGCTACACCTTC. This gives the protein CASSPLAGQNYGYTF.

The CDR3 loop reads CASSSGSGSNEQFF. The DNA of the CDR3 is TGTGCCAGCAGCTCAGGATCGGGGAGCAATGAGCAGTTCTTC. The V gene is TRBV7-3, the J gene TRBJ2-1; possibly TRBD2 for D (5 bases). V was cut by 4 bases and J by 6 bases, with 13 bases left in between. The CDR3 totals 14 residues. Germline V gene data show CDR1 as SGHTA and CDR2 as FQGTGA.

The V and J genes are TRBV10-1 and TRBJ2-3; no clear D. The CDR3 runs 14 residues. V was cut by 1 base and J by 0 bases, with 5 bases left in between. Germline loops: CDR1 WNHNN, CDR2 SYGVQD (reference sequence). The CDR3 bases are TGCGCCAGCAGTGAGTTCCAAAGCACAGATACGCAGTATTTT. The encoded protein is CASSEFQSTDTQYF.

The gene calls are TRBV29-1 and TRBJ2-1; 7 bases are shared with TRBD2. The CDR3 covers 13 residues. CDR1 is SQVTM and CDR2 is ANQGSEA in the germline V gene. Trimming removed 3 bases from V and 8 bases from J; junction bases left unmatched: 7. The CDR3 region is CSVERGKDDEQFF. The DNA for the CDR3 is TGCAGCGTTGAGCGGGGGAAGGACGATGAGCAGTTCTTC.

The chain combines TRBV9 with TRBJ2-3, with 7 nucleotides matching TRBD2. Trimming took 0 bases from V and 2 from J; bases not matched to a gene: 3. In germline, CDR1 is SGDLS, CDR2 YYNGEE. This CDR3 has 15 amino acids. In nucleotides, the CDR3 is TGTGCCAGCAGCGTAGCTAGCGGATTCACAGATACGCAGTATTTT. Encoded protein: CASSVASGFTDTQYF.

The CDR3 loop reads CAWRTSDRVHTF. The CDR3 nucleotides are TGTGCCTGGAGGACATCGGACAGGGTCCACACCTTC. The V and J genes are TRBV30 and TRBJ1-2; 8 nucleotides align to TRBD1. The CDR3 is made up of 12 amino acids. Germline V gene lookup returns CDR1 GTSNPN and CDR2 SVGIG (reference sequence). Trimming took 3 bases from V and 12 from J; bases not matched to a gene: 9.

The chain has TRBV2 and TRBJ2-2; 10 bases fit TRBD1. CDR1 and CDR2 (germline): SNHLY, FYNNEI. Unmatched junction bases numbered 0, after V lost 8 bases and J lost 6 bases. This CDR3 is 12 amino acids long. DNA of the CDR3: TGTGCCAGCGGGACAGGGGCCGGGGAGCTGTTTTTT. It codes for CASGTGAGELFF.

In this sample, this clone turned up once. CDR3 DNA: TGCGCCAGCAGCTTAGGGGGCTATGAGGAGACCCAGTACTTC. Protein: CASSLGGYEETQYF. The chain recombines TRBV5-1 with TRBJ2-5; TRBD1 matches at 7 bases. V trimming: 2 bases; J trimming: 5 bases; junction bases outside the gene matches: 6. The CDR3 consists of 14 residues. Germline assignment: CDR1 SGHRS and CDR2 YFSETQ.

The J gene is TRBJ1-2, the V gene TRBV19; D not resolved. Germline assignment: CDR1 LNHDA and CDR2 SQIVND (reference sequence). The V end was cut by 9 bases, the J end by 3 bases, with 11 bases between. There are 12 residues in the CDR3. CDR3 region: CASGRTYYGYTF. CDR3 DNA: TGTGCCAGCGGACGGACCTACTATGGCTACACCTTC.